This entry lists 23 T cell receptor beta chains sequenced from one sample in a study of T cell changes during pregnancy in multiple sclerosis. Sequencing was performed with immunoSEQ multiplex PCR; in TCRdb, only in-frame clones are kept and a portion is missing. The profile shows some 68,000 clones, approximately 90% of them singletons. The input for sequencing was peripheral blood, taken in the second trimester of pregnancy. All receptors come from a female donor with multiple sclerosis, enrolled in a pregnancy study.

The J gene is TRBJ1-1, the V gene TRBV19; 9 positions agree with TRBD1. Germline V CDR1 and CDR2: LNHDA, SQIVND (reference sequence). CDR3 length equals 15 residues. V shed 4 bases and J 5 bases; nucleotides not matched to a gene: 8. CDR3 residues: CASSRVGQGLTEAFF. The DNA for the CDR3 is TGTGCCAGTAGTAGAGTCGGACAGGGGCTGACTGAAGCTTTCTTT.

The J gene is TRBJ2-7, the V gene TRBV11-2; 10 bases agree with TRBD1. CDR1 SGHAT and CDR2 FQNNGV come from the germline V gene. V lost 5 bases, J lost 2 bases, and 6 bases stayed unmatched. This CDR3 has 15 residues. CDR3 loop: CASSHPGTGAYEQYF. Written as DNA, the CDR3 is TGTGCCAGCAGCCATCCCGGGACAGGGGCCTACGAGCAGTACTTC.

V is TRBV5-4 and J is TRBJ2-3; D not resolved. The CDR3 runs 12 residues. The ends were cut back, 2 bases at V and 4 bases at J, with 5 bases in the middle. The germline CDR1 and CDR2 sequences are SGHNT and YYREEE (reference sequence). CDR3 DNA: TGTGCCAGCAGCTTCGTCGCAGATACGCAGTATTTT. This encodes CASSFVADTQYF.

The chain has TRBV5-8 and TRBJ2-4; 10 nucleotides agree with TRBD1. The CDR3 extends over 16 amino acids. CDR1 and CDR2 (germline): SGHTS, YDEGEE. V dropped 0 bases and J dropped 5; count of bases not matched to a gene: 5. The DNA for the CDR3 is TGTGCCAGCAGCTTGGTTGGGACAGGGGCACAAAACATTCAGTACTTC. The encoded protein is CASSLVGTGAQNIQYF.

J is TRBJ2-1 and V is TRBV11-3; 7 bases are a match to TRBD2. In germline, CDR1 is SGHNT, CDR2 YENEEA. CDR3 size: 15 residues. After removal of 6 bases from V and 0 bases from J, the junction contained 5 bases not matched to a gene. The CDR3 is CASSRGGSSYNEQFF. CDR3 nucleotides: TGTGCCAGCAGTCGCGGGGGAAGCTCCTACAATGAGCAGTTCTTC. Using reference TRBV11-3 and TRBJ2-1 for the parts outside the CDR3, the full variable domain is EAGVVQSPRYKIIEKKQPVAFWCNPISGHNTLYWYLQNLGQGPELLIRYENEEAVDDSQLPKDRFSAERLKGVDSTLKIQPAELGDSAVYLCASSRGGSSYNEQFFGPGTRLTVL.

The chain uses TRBV4-3 and TRBJ2-7, with D perhaps TRBD2 (6 bases). Germline V gives CDR1 LGHNA, CDR2 YSLEER. Trimming pared 1 base from V and 3 bases from J, leaving 16 bases between. CDR3 length: 16 residues. The CDR3 loop reads CASSQGRGEGIYEQYF. The CDR3 region has the DNA TGCGCCAGCAGCCAAGGGAGGGGCGAGGGAATCTACGAGCAGTACTTC.

The J gene is TRBJ1-5, the V gene TRBV6-4; tentatively, D is TRBD1 (5 bases). CDR1 and CDR2 from the germline V gene are MRHNA and SNTAGT. Deletions cut 2 bases from V and 0 bases from J, with 20 bases between. The CDR3 totals 19 residues. The DNA of the CDR3 is TGTGCCAGCAGTGACGGGCTGGATGGCAGGGATTATAGCAATCAGCCCCAGCATTTT. This sequence encodes CASSDGLDGRDYSNQPQHF.

J is TRBJ1-4 and V is TRBV30; tentative D call: TRBD1 (5 bases). The CDR3 spans 14 residues. Trimming removed 5 bases at V and 5 bases at J, with 15 bases between. Germline V gene lookup returns CDR1 GTSNPN and CDR2 SVGIG (reference sequence). CDR3 protein: CAWGTGTGNEKLFF. The CDR3 DNA follows: TGTGCCTGGGGGACCGGGACTGGGAATGAAAAACTGTTTTTT. The full variable domain, with the rest looked up from reference TRBV30 and TRBJ1-4, is SQTIHQWPATLVQPVGSPLSLECTVEGTSNPNLYWYRQAAGRGLQLLFYSVGIGQISSEVPQNLSASRPQDRQFILSSKKLLLSDSGFYLCAWGTGTGNEKLFFGSGTQLSVL.

A single count supports this clone. The chain is built from TRBV5-1 and TRBJ1-1, with D perhaps TRBD1 (5 bases). Germline CDR1 SGHRS, CDR2 YFSETQ. V was pared by 2 bases and J by 2 bases, with 13 bases between. The CDR3 covers 15 residues. Here the CDR3 DNA reads TGCGCCAGCAGCTTAGGCGACAGACCAAACACTGAAGCTTTCTTT. Protein sequence: CASSLGDRPNTEAFF. Full variable domain (rest looked up from reference TRBV5-1 and TRBJ1-1): KAGVTQTPRYLIKTRGQQVTLSCSPISGHRSVSWYQQTPGQGLQFLFEYFSETQRNKGNFPGRFSGRQFSNSRSEMNVSTLELGDSALYLCASSLGDRPNTEAFFGQGTRLTVV.

The chain joins TRBV5-1 to TRBJ2-2; the match to TRBD1 covers 9 bases. Germline assignment: CDR1 SGHRS and CDR2 YFSETQ. The CDR3 runs 15 residues. V lost 1 base to trimming and J lost 5 bases; unmatched junction nucleotides: 3. The CDR3 bases are TGCGCCAGCAGCTTGCAGGGACAGGGAACCGGGGAGCTGTTTTTT. Its protein is CASSLQGQGTGELFF.

The chain uses TRBV4-1 and TRBJ2-3, with 10 bases fitting TRBD2. The CDR3 consists of 16 residues. CDR1 MGHRA and CDR2 YSYEKL come from the germline V gene. After removal of 4 bases from V and 6 bases from J, the junction contained 10 bases not matched to a gene. The CDR3 nucleotides are TGCGCCAGCAGCCCTGGGCTAGCGGGAGCAAAGGATACGCAGTATTTT. Protein: CASSPGLAGAKDTQYF.

The rearrangement links TRBV14 to TRBJ2-1; D unresolved. Germline V CDR1 and CDR2: SGHDN, FVKESK. The CDR3 loop spans 13 amino acids. V lost 5 bases, J lost 5 bases, and 10 bases lay in between. CDR3 sequence (DNA): TGTGCCAGCAGCACCCACTCGAACAATGAGCAGTTCTTC. Protein product: CASSTHSNNEQFF.

J is TRBJ1-2 and V is TRBV27, with D uncertain. V lost 4 bases and J 1 base, leaving 4 bases between the germline ends. The length of the CDR3 is 12 residues. Germline assignment: CDR1 MNHEY and CDR2 SMNVEV (reference sequence). Here the CDR3 reads CASSSNNYGYTF. For the CDR3, the DNA is TGTGCCAGCAGTTCCAATAACTATGGCTACACCTTC.

The gene calls are TRBV10-3 and TRBJ2-7; perhaps TRBD1 as D (6 bases). The ends were cut back, 8 bases at V and 2 bases at J, with 7 bases in the middle. The CDR3 loop spans 11 amino acids. CDR1 is ENHRY and CDR2 is SYGVKD in the germline V gene. CDR3 in amino acids: CAIGQTYEQYF. The CDR3 DNA reads TGTGCCATCGGACAGACCTACGAGCAGTACTTC.

The V gene is TRBV4-1, the J gene TRBJ2-3, with D possibly being TRBD2 (6 bases). V was pared by 1 base and J by 2 bases, with 16 bases between. Germline CDR1 and CDR2: MGHRA and YSYEKL. The CDR3 is 17 amino acids. CDR3: CASSQVFRLGITDTQYF. The CDR3 DNA reads as TGCGCCAGCAGCCAAGTCTTTCGACTAGGGATCACAGATACGCAGTATTTT.

The rearrangement uses TRBV30 and TRBJ1-1; D may be TRBD1 (6 bases). CDR1 and CDR2 (germline): GTSNPN, SVGIG (reference sequence). CDR3 length: 14 amino acids. Trimming stripped 0 bases from V and 5 bases from J, with 13 bases between. The CDR3 loop reads CAWSVRGGWTEAFF. CDR3 bases: TGTGCCTGGAGTGTCAGGGGTGGGTGGACTGAAGCTTTCTTT.

This clone was detected only once. This sequence joins TRBV6-5 and TRBJ2-2; 8 bases map to TRBD1. Germline values: CDR1 MNHEY, CDR2 SVGAGI. The CDR3 has 15 residues. V was clipped by 4 bases and J by 6 bases; unmatched bases: 7. CDR3 loop: CASSSGQGVPGELFF. CDR3 in DNA: TGTGCCAGCAGTTCCGGACAGGGAGTGCCCGGGGAGCTGTTTTTT.

V usage is TRBV12-5 and J usage is TRBJ1-6, with 7 positions matching TRBD1. Germline assignment: CDR1 LGHNT and CDR2 FRNRAP. The CDR3 spans 14 residues. V lost 6 bases to trimming and J lost 8 bases; unmatched junction nucleotides: 7. The CDR3 sequence is CASGPGQIDSPLHF. The CDR3 region has the DNA TGTGCTAGTGGACCGGGACAGATCGATTCACCCCTCCACTTT.

The chain uses TRBV27 and TRBJ1-2, with unresolved D. This CDR3 has 14 residues. Trimming stripped 0 bases from V and 4 bases from J, with 9 bases between. CDR1 and CDR2 (germline): MNHEY, SMNVEV (reference sequence). CDR3 residues: CASSLSRGGYGYTF. The CDR3 nucleotides read TGTGCCAGCAGTTTATCCCGCGGTGGCTATGGCTACACCTTC.

This clone was counted a single time. The DNA of the CDR3 is TGTGCCAGCCTACGGGGGTCAACTGGGGCCAACGTCCTGACTTTC. Translation: CASLRGSTGANVLTF. This chain links TRBV7-8 with TRBJ2-6, with a possible D match to TRBD2 (6 bases). V shed 8 bases and J shed 2 bases, with 13 bases lying between them. The CDR3 has 15 residues. Germline loops: CDR1 SGHVS, CDR2 FQNEAQ.

The chain recombines TRBV6-1 with TRBJ2-1; a weak D match, TRBD2 (6 bases). The CDR3 loop spans 14 amino acids. Germline lookup yields CDR1 MNHNS and CDR2 SASEGT. V lost 8 bases and J lost 3, with 14 bases in between. The CDR3 DNA reads TGTGCCAGCTCTCCGGGAGATTACTACAATGAGCAGTTCTTC. Residues: CASSPGDYYNEQFF.

This clone was seen a single time. The CDR3 region is CASSYVGTGAGNTIYF. CDR3 bases: TGTGCCAGCAGCTACGTAGGGACAGGGGCTGGAAACACCATATATTTT. This chain joins TRBV7-2 and TRBJ1-3; 10 positions agree with TRBD1. Germline CDR1 SGHTA, CDR2 FQGNSA. The V segment lost 4 bases and the J segment 2 bases; nucleotides outside the gene matches: 5. This CDR3 is built from 16 residues.

This rearrangement joins TRBV5-1 to TRBJ2-1; D is ambiguous. CDR1 and CDR2 from the germline V gene are SGHRS and YFSETQ. CDR3 length: 15 amino acids. Between the trimmed V and J ends, which lost 0 bases and 5 bases, there was a span of 12 bases. The CDR3 DNA reads as TGCGCCAGCAGCTTGGATCTAGTAAGGCACAATGAGCAGTTCTTC. This encodes CASSLDLVRHNEQFF.